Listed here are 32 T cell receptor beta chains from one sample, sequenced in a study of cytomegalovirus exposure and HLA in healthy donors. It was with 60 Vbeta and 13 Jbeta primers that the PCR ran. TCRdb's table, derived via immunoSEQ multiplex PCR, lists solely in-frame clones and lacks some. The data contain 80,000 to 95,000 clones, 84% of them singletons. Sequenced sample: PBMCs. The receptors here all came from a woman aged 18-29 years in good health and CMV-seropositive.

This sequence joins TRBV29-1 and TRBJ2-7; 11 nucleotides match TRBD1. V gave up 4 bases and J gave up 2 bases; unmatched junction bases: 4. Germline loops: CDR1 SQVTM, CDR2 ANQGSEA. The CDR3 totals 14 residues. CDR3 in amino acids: CSVGPGQGAYEQYF. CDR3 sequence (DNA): TGCAGCGTTGGACCGGGACAGGGGGCCTACGAGCAGTACTTC.

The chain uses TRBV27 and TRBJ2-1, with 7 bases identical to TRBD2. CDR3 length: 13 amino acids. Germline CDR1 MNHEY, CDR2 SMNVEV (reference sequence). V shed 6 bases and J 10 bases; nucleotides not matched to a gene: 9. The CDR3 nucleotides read TGTGCCAGCAGCCACGGACTAGTCGGCGAGCAGTTCTTC. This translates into CASSHGLVGEQFF.

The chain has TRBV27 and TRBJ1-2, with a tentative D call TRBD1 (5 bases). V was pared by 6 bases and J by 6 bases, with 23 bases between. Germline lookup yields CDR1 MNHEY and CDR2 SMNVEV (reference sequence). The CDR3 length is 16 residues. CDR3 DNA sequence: TGTGCCAGCAGCCTCATTCCCCCCGGGGGTAGGGATGGCTACACCTTC. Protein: CASSLIPPGGRDGYTF.

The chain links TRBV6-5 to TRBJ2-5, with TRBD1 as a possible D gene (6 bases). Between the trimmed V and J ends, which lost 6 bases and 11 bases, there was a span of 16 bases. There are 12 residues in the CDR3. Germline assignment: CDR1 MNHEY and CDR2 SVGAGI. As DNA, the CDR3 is TGTGCCAGCAGCACTGGGGTGCAGGGGCAGTACTTC. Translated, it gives CASSTGVQGQYF.

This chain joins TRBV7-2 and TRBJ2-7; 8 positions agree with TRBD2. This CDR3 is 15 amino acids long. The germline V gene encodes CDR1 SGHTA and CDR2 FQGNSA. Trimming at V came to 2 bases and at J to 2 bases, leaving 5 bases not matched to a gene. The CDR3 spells CASSLSPGGPYEQYF. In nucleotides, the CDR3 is TGTGCCAGCAGCTTATCCCCGGGAGGGCCCTACGAGCAGTACTTC.

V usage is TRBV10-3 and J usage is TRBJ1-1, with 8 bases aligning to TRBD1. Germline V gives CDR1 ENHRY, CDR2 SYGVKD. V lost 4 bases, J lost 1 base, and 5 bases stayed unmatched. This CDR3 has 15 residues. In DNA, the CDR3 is TGTGCCATCAGTGGATGGACAGGGCCGAACACTGAAGCTTTCTTT. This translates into CAISGWTGPNTEAFF.

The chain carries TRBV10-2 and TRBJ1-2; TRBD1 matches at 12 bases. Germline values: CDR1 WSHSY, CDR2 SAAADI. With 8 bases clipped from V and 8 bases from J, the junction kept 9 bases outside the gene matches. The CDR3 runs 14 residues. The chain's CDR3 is CASVPGQGALGYTF. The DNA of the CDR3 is TGCGCCAGCGTACCGGGACAGGGGGCGTTGGGCTACACCTTC.

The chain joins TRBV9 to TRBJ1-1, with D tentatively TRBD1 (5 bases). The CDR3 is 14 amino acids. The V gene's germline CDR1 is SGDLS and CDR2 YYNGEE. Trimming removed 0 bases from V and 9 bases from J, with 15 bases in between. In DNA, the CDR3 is TGTGCCAGCAGCGTAGCGGAGGGGCTAGTCAAAGCTTTCTTT. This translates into CASSVAEGLVKAFF.

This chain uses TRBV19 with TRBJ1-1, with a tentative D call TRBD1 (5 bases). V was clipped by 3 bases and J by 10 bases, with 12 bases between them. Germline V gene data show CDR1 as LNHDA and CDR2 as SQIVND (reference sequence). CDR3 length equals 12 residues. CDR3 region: CASSIGRVAAFF. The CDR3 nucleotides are TGTGCCAGTAGTATCGGCAGGGTAGCAGCTTTCTTT.

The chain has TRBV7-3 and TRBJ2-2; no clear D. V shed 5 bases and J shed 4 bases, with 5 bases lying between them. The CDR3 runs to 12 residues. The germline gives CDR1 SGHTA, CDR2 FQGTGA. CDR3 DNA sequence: TGTGCCAGCAGCCCTGTCACCGGGGAGCTGTTTTTT. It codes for CASSPVTGELFF.

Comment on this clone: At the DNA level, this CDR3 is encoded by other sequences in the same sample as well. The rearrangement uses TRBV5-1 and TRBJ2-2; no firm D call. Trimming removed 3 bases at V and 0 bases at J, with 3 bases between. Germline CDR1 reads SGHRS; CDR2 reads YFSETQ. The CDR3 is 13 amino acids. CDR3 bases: TGCGCCAGCAGCTCTGCGAACACCGGGGAGCTGTTTTTT. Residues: CASSSANTGELFF.

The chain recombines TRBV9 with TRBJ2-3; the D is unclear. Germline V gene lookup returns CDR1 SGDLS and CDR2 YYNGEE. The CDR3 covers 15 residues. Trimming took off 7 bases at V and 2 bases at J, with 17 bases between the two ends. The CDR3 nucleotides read TGTGCCAGCCAATCGGAGCCTAGGTCCACAGATACGCAGTATTTT. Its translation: CASQSEPRSTDTQYF.

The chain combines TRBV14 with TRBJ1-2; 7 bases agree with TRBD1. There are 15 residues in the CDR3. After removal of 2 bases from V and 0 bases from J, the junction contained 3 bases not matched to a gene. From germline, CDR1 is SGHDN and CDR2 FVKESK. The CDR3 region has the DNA TGTGCCAGCAGCCAAAGGGGGACAGCTAACTATGGCTACACCTTC. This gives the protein CASSQRGTANYGYTF.

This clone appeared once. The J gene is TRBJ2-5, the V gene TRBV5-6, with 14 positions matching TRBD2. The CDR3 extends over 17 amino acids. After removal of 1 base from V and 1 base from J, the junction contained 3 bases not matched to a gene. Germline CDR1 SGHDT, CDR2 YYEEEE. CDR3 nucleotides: TGTGCCAGCAGCTTGTGGGGGACTAGCGGGGGCCAAGAGACCCAGTACTTC. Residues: CASSLWGTSGGQETQYF. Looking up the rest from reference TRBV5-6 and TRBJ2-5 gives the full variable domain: DAGVTQSPTHLIKTRGQQVTLRCSPKSGHDTVSWYQQALGQGPQFIFQYYEEEERQRGNFPDRFSGHQFPNYSSELNVNALLLGDSALYLCASSLWGTSGGQETQYFGPGTRLLVL.

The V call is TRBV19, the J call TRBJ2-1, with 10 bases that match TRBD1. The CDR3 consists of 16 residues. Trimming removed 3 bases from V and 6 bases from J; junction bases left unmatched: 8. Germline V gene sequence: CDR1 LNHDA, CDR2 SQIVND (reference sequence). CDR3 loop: CASSIERQGASNEQFF. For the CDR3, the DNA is TGTGCCAGTAGTATCGAGAGACAGGGGGCCAGCAATGAGCAGTTCTTC.

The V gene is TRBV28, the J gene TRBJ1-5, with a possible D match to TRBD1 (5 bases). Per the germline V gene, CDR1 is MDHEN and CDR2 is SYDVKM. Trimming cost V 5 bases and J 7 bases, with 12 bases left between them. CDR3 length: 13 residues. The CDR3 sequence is CASSQGSRQPQHF. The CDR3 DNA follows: TGTGCCAGCAGTCAGGGTTCGAGACAGCCCCAGCATTTT.

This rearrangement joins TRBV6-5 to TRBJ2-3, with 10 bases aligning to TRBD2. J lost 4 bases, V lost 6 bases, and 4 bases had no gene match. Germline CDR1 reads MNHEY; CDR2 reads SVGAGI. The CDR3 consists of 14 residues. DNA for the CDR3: TGTGCCAGCAGCCTAGCGGGAGTTCCAGATACGCAGTATTTT. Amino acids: CASSLAGVPDTQYF.

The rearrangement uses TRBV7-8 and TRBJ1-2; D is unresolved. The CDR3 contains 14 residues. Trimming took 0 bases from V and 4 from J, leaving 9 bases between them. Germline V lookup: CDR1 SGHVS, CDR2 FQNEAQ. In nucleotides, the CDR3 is TGTGCCAGCAGCTTAGCAGAGTCCTTCTATGGCTACACCTTC. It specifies CASSLAESFYGYTF. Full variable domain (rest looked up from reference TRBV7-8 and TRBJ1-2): GAGVSQSPRYKVAKRGQDVALRCDPISGHVSLFWYQQALGQGPEFLTYFQNEAQLDKSGLPSDRFFAERPEGSVSTLKIQRTQQEDSAVYLCASSLAESFYGYTFGSGTRLTVV.

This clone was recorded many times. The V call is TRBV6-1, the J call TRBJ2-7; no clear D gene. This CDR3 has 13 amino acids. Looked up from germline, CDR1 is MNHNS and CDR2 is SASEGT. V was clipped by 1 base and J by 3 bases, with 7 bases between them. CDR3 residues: CASSEEAHYEQYF. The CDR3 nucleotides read TGTGCCAGCAGTGAAGAAGCCCACTACGAGCAGTACTTC.

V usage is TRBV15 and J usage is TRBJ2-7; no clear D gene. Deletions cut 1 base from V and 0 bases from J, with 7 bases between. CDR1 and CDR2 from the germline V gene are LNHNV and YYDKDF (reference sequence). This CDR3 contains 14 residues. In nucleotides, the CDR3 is TGTGCCACCAGCAGAGTGGGCAGCTCCTACGAGCAGTACTTC. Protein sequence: CATSRVGSSYEQYF.

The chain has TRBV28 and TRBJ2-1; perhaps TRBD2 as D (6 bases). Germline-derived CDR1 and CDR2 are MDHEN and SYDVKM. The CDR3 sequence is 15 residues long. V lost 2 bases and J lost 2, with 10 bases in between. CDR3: CASSLVGGTYNEQFF. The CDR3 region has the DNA TGTGCCAGCAGTTTAGTGGGGGGAACCTACAATGAGCAGTTCTTC.

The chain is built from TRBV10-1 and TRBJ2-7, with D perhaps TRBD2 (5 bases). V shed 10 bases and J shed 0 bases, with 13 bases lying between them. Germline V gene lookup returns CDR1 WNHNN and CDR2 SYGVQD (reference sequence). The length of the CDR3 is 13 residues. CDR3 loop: CATQDYYSYEQYF. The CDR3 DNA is TGCGCCACCCAAGACTACTACTCCTACGAGCAGTACTTC.

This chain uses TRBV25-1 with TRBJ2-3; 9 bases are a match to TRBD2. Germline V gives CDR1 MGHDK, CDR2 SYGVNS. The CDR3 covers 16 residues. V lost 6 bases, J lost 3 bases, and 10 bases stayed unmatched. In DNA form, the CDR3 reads TGTGCCAGCAGGCGGGAGGGCCAAGCACTGACAGATACGCAGTATTTT. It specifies CASRREGQALTDTQYF.

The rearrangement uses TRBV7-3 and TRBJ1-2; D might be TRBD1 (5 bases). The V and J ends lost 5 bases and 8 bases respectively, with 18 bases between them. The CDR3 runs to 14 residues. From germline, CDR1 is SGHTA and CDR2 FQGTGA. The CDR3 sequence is CASSDGGEGRGYTF. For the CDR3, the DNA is TGTGCCAGCAGCGACGGGGGGGAGGGTCGCGGCTACACCTTC.

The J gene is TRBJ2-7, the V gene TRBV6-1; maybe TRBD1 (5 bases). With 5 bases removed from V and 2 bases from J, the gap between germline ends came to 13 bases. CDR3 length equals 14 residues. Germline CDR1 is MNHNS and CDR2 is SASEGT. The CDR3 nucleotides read TGTGCCAGCAGTCCCCGACAGTCAACCTACGAGCAGTACTTC. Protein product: CASSPRQSTYEQYF.

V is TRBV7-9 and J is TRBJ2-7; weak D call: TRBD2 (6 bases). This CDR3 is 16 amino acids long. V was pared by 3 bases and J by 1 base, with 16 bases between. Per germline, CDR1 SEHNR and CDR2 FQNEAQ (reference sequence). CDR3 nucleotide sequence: TGTGCCAGCAGCTTTTCAGTTGAGGGACTTTCCTACGAGCAGTACTTC. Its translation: CASSFSVEGLSYEQYF.

Here the CDR3 reads CASSQPGGIGELFF. As DNA, the CDR3 is TGCGCCAGCAGCCAACCGGGGGGGATCGGGGAGCTGTTTTTT. The V call is TRBV4-1, the J call TRBJ2-2, with 8 bases that match TRBD2. The CDR3 is made up of 14 amino acids. V lost 2 bases to trimming and J lost 7 bases; unmatched junction nucleotides: 3. Per the germline V gene, CDR1 is MGHRA and CDR2 is YSYEKL.

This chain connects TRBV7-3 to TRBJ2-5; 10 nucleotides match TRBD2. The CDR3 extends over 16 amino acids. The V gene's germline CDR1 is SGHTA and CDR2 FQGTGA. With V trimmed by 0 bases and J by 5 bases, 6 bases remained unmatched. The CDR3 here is CASSLTGLARGETQYF. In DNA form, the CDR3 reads TGTGCCAGCAGCTTAACGGGACTAGCGAGGGGGGAGACCCAGTACTTC.

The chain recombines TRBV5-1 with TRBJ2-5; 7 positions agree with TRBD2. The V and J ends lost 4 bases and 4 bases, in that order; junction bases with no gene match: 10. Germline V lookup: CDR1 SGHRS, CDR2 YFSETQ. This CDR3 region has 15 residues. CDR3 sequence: CASSRRSGVGETQYF. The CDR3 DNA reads TGCGCCAGCAGCCGACGCAGCGGGGTCGGAGAGACCCAGTACTTC.

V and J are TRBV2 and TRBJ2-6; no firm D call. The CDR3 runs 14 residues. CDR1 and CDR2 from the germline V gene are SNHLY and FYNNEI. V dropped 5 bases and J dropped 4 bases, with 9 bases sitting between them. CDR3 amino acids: CASSTYGGANVLTF. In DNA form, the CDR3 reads TGTGCCAGCAGTACATACGGGGGGGCCAACGTCCTGACTTTC.

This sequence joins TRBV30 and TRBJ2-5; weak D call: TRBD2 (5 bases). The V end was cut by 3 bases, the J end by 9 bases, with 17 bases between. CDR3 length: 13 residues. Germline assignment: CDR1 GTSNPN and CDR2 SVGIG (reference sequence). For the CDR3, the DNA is TGTGCCTGGAGCGAGGAGGCCGTGGAGGCCCAGTACTTC. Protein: CAWSEEAVEAQYF.

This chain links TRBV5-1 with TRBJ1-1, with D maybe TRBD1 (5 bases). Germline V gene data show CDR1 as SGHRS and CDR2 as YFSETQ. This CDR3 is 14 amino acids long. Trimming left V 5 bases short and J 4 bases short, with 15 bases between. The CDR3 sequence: CASRPIQGGTEAFF. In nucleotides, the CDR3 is TGCGCCAGCAGACCGATCCAGGGAGGCACTGAAGCTTTCTTT.